One sample yielded the 26 T cell receptor beta chains listed below, sequenced in a study of cytomegalovirus exposure and HLA in healthy donors. Measured with immunoSEQ multiplex PCR; TCRdb has only the in-frame clones, and not every one. The sample holds under 200,000 clones; about 90% are singletons and the top ten take approximately 2.9%. The sequencing sample was made of PBMCs. All receptors derive from a young woman in good health and CMV-seropositive.

The rearrangement joins TRBV7-6 to TRBJ1-2, with D perhaps TRBD1 (6 bases). Trimming took 2 bases from V and 6 from J, leaving 10 bases between them. Germline loops: CDR1 SGHVS, CDR2 FNYEAQ. The CDR3 sequence is 13 residues long. In DNA, the CDR3 is TGTGCCAGCAGCTTACGGGCAGGGGATGGCTACACCTTC. This translates into CASSLRAGDGYTF.

The chain is built from TRBV27 and TRBJ2-5, with 8 bases fitting TRBD1. After removal of 2 bases from V and 4 bases from J, the junction contained 3 bases not matched to a gene. Per the germline V gene, CDR1 is MNHEY and CDR2 is SMNVEV (reference sequence). This CDR3 spans 14 amino acids. This CDR3 reads CASSLAGGVETQYF. CDR3 DNA: TGTGCCAGCAGTTTAGCAGGGGGCGTAGAGACCCAGTACTTC.

This clone was seen a single time. The chain recombines TRBV5-6 with TRBJ2-7, with D possibly being TRBD2 (5 bases). Germline CDR1 SGHDT, CDR2 YYEEEE. V was cut by 2 bases and J by 2 bases, with 11 bases left in between. There are 14 residues in the CDR3. CDR3 in amino acids: CASSFADSTYEQYF. DNA of the CDR3: TGTGCCAGCAGCTTCGCGGACTCAACCTACGAGCAGTACTTC.

The rearrangement joins TRBV30 to TRBJ1-2; D is perhaps TRBD1 (5 bases). Trimming cost V 4 bases and J 3 bases, with 18 bases left between them. The CDR3 covers 15 residues. The germline V gene has CDR1 GTSNPN and CDR2 SVGIG (reference sequence). CDR3 coding DNA: TGTGCCTGGAACCAAAGGTGGGGGACTGACTATGGCTACACCTTC. Residues: CAWNQRWGTDYGYTF.

This clone is a singleton in its sample. The gene calls are TRBV5-8 and TRBJ2-1; D possibly corresponds to TRBD2 (6 bases). V shed 1 base and J shed 4 bases, with 18 bases lying between them. This CDR3 spans 17 amino acids. The V gene's germline CDR1 is SGHTS and CDR2 YDEGEE. The CDR3: CASSLYSRRDYYNEQFF. DNA for the CDR3: TGTGCCAGCAGCTTGTATAGCCGGCGGGATTATTACAATGAGCAGTTCTTC.

This chain joins TRBV19 and TRBJ2-7; 13 nucleotides line up with TRBD2. Germline CDR1 is LNHDA and CDR2 is SQIVND (reference sequence). The length of the CDR3 is 18 residues. Losses at the gene ends were 3 bases for V and 0 bases for J; bases not matched to a gene: 8. The CDR3 sequence is CASSIRATSGGFSYEQYF. In DNA form, the CDR3 reads TGTGCCAGTAGTATTAGGGCGACTAGCGGGGGGTTCTCCTACGAGCAGTACTTC.

The genes are TRBV18 and TRBJ2-7; D unclear. CDR3 length: 15 amino acids. V was shortened by 0 bases and J by 9 bases, with 18 bases between the two germline ends. Per the germline V gene, CDR1 is KGHSH and CDR2 is LQKENI. This CDR3 reads CASSPPLQPGSGQYF. The CDR3 DNA reads TGTGCCAGCTCACCACCTCTACAGCCCGGTTCAGGGCAGTACTTC.

The CDR3 DNA sequence: TGTGCCAGCAGTATCCGACAGGGGGTGAACACTGAAGCTTTCTTT. This codes for CASSIRQGVNTEAFF. The V and J genes are TRBV6-5 and TRBJ1-1, with 9 positions matching TRBD1. Germline-derived CDR1 and CDR2 are MNHEY and SVGAGI. V lost 5 bases and J lost 0; bases outside the gene matches: 4. The CDR3 loop spans 15 amino acids.

CDR3: CASSLRVAGVTHNEQFF. Here the CDR3 DNA reads TGTGCCAGCAGCTTAAGGGTAGCGGGAGTAACCCACAATGAGCAGTTCTTC. This chain uses TRBV7-3 with TRBJ2-1; 9 nucleotides line up with TRBD2. Germline V lookup: CDR1 SGHTA, CDR2 FQGTGA. This CDR3 contains 17 residues. Trimming at V came to 1 base and at J to 5 bases, leaving 9 bases not matched to a gene.

The chain combines TRBV2 with TRBJ2-7; D is possibly TRBD1 (5 bases). The germline V gene encodes CDR1 SNHLY and CDR2 FYNNEI. Trimming took off 3 bases at V and 3 bases at J, with 12 bases between the two ends. The CDR3 extends over 14 amino acids. CDR3 sequence: CASSDQGSIYEQYF. The CDR3 nucleotides read TGTGCCAGCAGTGACCAGGGTAGCATCTACGAGCAGTACTTC.

This chain uses TRBV5-5 with TRBJ2-1, with D possibly matching TRBD1 (5 bases). Trimming took 2 bases from V and 0 from J, leaving 15 bases between them. From germline, CDR1 is SGHKS and CDR2 YYEKEE (reference sequence). The CDR3 is 17 residues long. The CDR3 sequence is CASSFKGERRSYNEQFF. CDR3 DNA sequence: TGTGCCAGCAGCTTCAAAGGGGAAAGACGCTCCTACAATGAGCAGTTCTTC.

This clone was detected only once. The chain is built from TRBV27 and TRBJ2-3; 8 bases fit TRBD2. The junction had 1 base not matched to a gene; V was cut back by 1 base and J by 1 base. Germline CDR1 MNHEY, CDR2 SMNVEV (reference sequence). The CDR3 has 15 amino acids. In DNA, the CDR3 is TGTGCCAGCAGTTTATTCGGGGGGGGCACAGATACGCAGTATTTT. The encoded protein is CASSLFGGGTDTQYF.

The chain combines TRBV4-2 with TRBJ2-3, with 8 bases lining up with TRBD1. Germline CDR1 and CDR2: LGHNA and YNFKEQ. V gave up 0 bases and J gave up 2 bases; unmatched junction bases: 7. CDR3 size: 17 residues. This CDR3 reads CASSQEMRTGTTDTQYF. In DNA, the CDR3 is TGTGCCAGCAGCCAAGAAATGAGGACAGGGACCACAGATACGCAGTATTTT.

The chain has TRBV19 and TRBJ2-1; 13 nucleotides agree with TRBD2. The CDR3 totals 15 residues. The germline V gene has CDR1 LNHDA and CDR2 SQIVND (reference sequence). Trimming at V came to 5 bases and at J to 6 bases, leaving 4 bases not matched to a gene. The CDR3 nucleotides are TGTGCCAGTAGTCCGGGACTAGCGGGAAGCAATGAGCAGTTCTTC. Encoded protein: CASSPGLAGSNEQFF. Full variable domain (remainder filled in from reference TRBV19 and TRBJ2-1): DGGITQSPKYLFRKEGQNVTLSCEQNLNHDAMYWYRQDPGQGLRLIYYSQIVNDFQKGDIAEGYSVSREKKESFPLTVTSAQKNPTAFYLCASSPGLAGSNEQFFGPGTRLTVL.

This sequence joins TRBV19 and TRBJ1-5; TRBD1 matches 7 bases. The CDR3 runs to 13 residues. Germline-derived CDR1 and CDR2 are LNHDA and SQIVND (reference sequence). Losses at the gene ends were 8 bases for V and 6 bases for J; bases not matched to a gene: 7. The CDR3 is CASRQGEGQPQHF. CDR3 nucleotides: TGTGCCAGTCGACAGGGAGAGGGTCAGCCCCAGCATTTT.

J is TRBJ1-5 and V is TRBV28; the match to TRBD1 covers 9 bases. This CDR3 region has 14 residues. Germline trimming cut 10 bases from V and 6 bases from J; bases unmatched to any gene: 10. Germline V CDR1 and CDR2: MDHEN, SYDVKM. The CDR3 nucleotides read TGTGCCACCGGACAGGGGCGTTTCAGTCAGCCCCAGCATTTT. This encodes CATGQGRFSQPQHF.

The chain couples TRBV4-3 to TRBJ1-1; a weak D match, TRBD1 (5 bases). The CDR3 sequence is 15 residues long. Germline lookup yields CDR1 LGHNA and CDR2 YSLEER. Between the trimmed V and J ends, which lost 1 base and 0 bases, there was a span of 9 bases. The CDR3 DNA sequence: TGCGCCAGCAGCCAAGGGGCAGGGATGAACACTGAAGCTTTCTTT. Translation gives CASSQGAGMNTEAFF.

The chain uses TRBV7-6 and TRBJ1-1; tentatively, D is TRBD1 (6 bases). In germline, CDR1 is SGHVS, CDR2 FNYEAQ. This CDR3 has 14 residues. V was cut by 5 bases and J by 8 bases, with 18 bases left in between. The CDR3 region is CASSTVVGAGEAFF. The CDR3 DNA reads TGTGCCAGCAGCACAGTGGTGGGGGCAGGGGAAGCTTTCTTT.

This clone was counted only a few times. The chain is built from TRBV18 and TRBJ1-4; D is perhaps TRBD1 (5 bases). The ends were cut back, 3 bases at V and 0 bases at J, with 11 bases in the middle. Germline V gene data show CDR1 as KGHSH and CDR2 as LQKENI. The CDR3 runs 16 residues. The CDR3 protein is CASSPGGFATNEKLFF. In nucleotides, the CDR3 is TGTGCCAGCTCACCCGGGGGGTTTGCAACTAATGAAAAACTGTTTTTT.

The chain employs TRBV7-6 and TRBJ2-2, with D maybe TRBD2 (6 bases). CDR3 size: 14 residues. Per the germline V gene, CDR1 is SGHVS and CDR2 is FNYEAQ. V lost 5 bases and J 1 base, leaving 8 bases between the germline ends. The CDR3 loop reads CASSLSGNTGELFF. CDR3 nucleotide sequence: TGTGCCAGCAGCCTTAGCGGGAACACCGGGGAGCTGTTTTTT.

This chain joins TRBV9 and TRBJ2-7, with a tentative D call TRBD2 (5 bases). This CDR3 region has 13 residues. V was cut by 2 bases and J by 5 bases, with 11 bases left in between. CDR1 and CDR2 from the germline V gene are SGDLS and YYNGEE. The CDR3 region is CASSVSVGNEQYF. The DNA for the CDR3 is TGTGCCAGCAGCGTTTCGGTCGGGAACGAGCAGTACTTC.

The chain joins TRBV6-1 to TRBJ2-1; 11 bases map to TRBD2. The CDR3 spans 17 residues. J lost 7 bases, V lost 1 base, and 9 bases had no gene match. CDR1 and CDR2 (germline): MNHNS, SASEGT. The CDR3 loop is CASSEVLAGGKVNEQFF. As DNA, the CDR3 is TGTGCCAGCAGTGAAGTTCTAGCGGGGGGTAAAGTTAATGAGCAGTTCTTC.

The rearrangement joins TRBV6-6 to TRBJ2-7; 10 positions agree with TRBD2. The CDR3 covers 15 residues. Germline V gene sequence: CDR1 MNHNY, CDR2 SVGAGI (reference sequence). After removal of 5 bases from V and 5 bases from J, the junction contained 9 bases not matched to a gene. CDR3 sequence reads: CASSLVLAGEDEQYF. In DNA form, the CDR3 reads TGTGCCAGCAGTCTCGTCCTAGCGGGAGAGGACGAGCAGTACTTC.

This chain joins TRBV6-6 and TRBJ2-5; a weak D match, TRBD2 (5 bases). Germline lookup yields CDR1 MNHNY and CDR2 SVGAGI (reference sequence). The CDR3 covers 13 residues. Trimming removed 6 bases from V and 2 bases from J, with 10 bases in between. CDR3 sequence reads: CASSRGHQETQYF. The CDR3 bases are TGTGCCAGCAGCCGGGGTCATCAAGAGACCCAGTACTTC.

The chain has TRBV4-1 and TRBJ2-1, with 10 bases that match TRBD2. Germline values: CDR1 MGHRA, CDR2 YSYEKL. CDR3 length equals 17 residues. V shed 0 bases, J shed 7 bases, and the junction held 9 bases outside the gene matches. The CDR3 protein is CASSQDKSAGGINEQFF. CDR3 sequence (DNA): TGCGCCAGCAGCCAAGATAAATCAGCGGGAGGGATAAATGAGCAGTTCTTC.

This clone was detected only a few times. CDR3 in amino acids: CASSIQPSGGGYEQYF. CDR3 sequence (DNA): TGTGCCAGTAGTATCCAACCTAGCGGGGGTGGTTACGAGCAGTACTTC. The chain uses TRBV19 and TRBJ2-7, with 10 bases identical to TRBD2. This CDR3 has 16 amino acids. The V gene end was trimmed by 3 bases and the J gene end by 4 bases; junction bases not matched to a gene: 9. Germline-derived CDR1 and CDR2 are LNHDA and SQIVND (reference sequence).